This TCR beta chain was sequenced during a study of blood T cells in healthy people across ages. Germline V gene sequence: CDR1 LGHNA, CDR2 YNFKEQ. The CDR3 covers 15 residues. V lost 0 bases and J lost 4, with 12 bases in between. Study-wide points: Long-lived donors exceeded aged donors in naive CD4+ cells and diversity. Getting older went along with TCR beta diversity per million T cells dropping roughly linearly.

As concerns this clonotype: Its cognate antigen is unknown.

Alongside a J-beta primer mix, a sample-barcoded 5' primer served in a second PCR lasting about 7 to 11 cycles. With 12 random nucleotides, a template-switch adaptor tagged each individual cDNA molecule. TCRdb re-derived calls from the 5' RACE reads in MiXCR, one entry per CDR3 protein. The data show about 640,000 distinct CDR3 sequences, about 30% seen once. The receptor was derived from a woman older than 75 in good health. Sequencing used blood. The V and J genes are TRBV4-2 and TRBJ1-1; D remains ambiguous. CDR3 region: CASSQDVGSGTEAFF. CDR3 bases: TGTGCCAGCAGCCAAGATGTCGGTTCGGGCACTGAAGCTTTCTTT.